The entry below gives a single T cell receptor beta chain sequence along with its context. What it binds is not known. Using immunoSEQ multiplex PCR, the repertoire was profiled, and TCRdb retains in-frame clones only, with some absent. The sample lists around 140,000 clones; just over 85% were seen once. The data derive from a study of T cell responses to AZD1222 COVID-19 vaccine. V was trimmed by 6 bases and J by 7 bases, leaving 9 bases between them. The CDR3 extends over 10 amino acids. The V gene's germline CDR1 is DFQATT and CDR2 SNEGSKA (reference sequence). Study-level findings and limits: Of the AZD1222 recipients, only five to seven were seropositive at baseline. No repertoire was sampled before or during the peak T cell response, only after it.

The sample here was peripheral blood, taken on day 0 of AZD1222 vaccination. This clonotype was obtained from an adult in good health. The chain links TRBV20-1 to TRBJ1-2; D unclear. The CDR3 protein is CSAFVGGYTF. CDR3 coding DNA: TGCAGTGCGTTTGTAGGTGGCTACACCTTC.